These T cell receptor beta chains were read from a single sample in a study of shared clonotypes between healthy human individuals. Repertoires were generated with immunoSEQ multiplex PCR, while TCRdb's copy carries only in-frame clones and drops some. This sample has 2,500,000 or so clones; roughly 93% occur once, and the top ten carry about 0.39%. Sequencing was performed on naive CD4+ T cells from PBMCs. Receptors were obtained from a man aged 18 to 29 in good health. Some clones in this sample may be carry-over from other donors' samples. Each CDR3 is given with its conserved first and last residue.

TRBV10-1,TRBJ2-1,CASSQLAGGPNEQFF
TRBV10-3,TRBJ2-5,CAISDGSQETQYF
TRBV30,TRBJ2-7,CAWSVSGIEQYF
TRBV5-1,TRBJ2-2,CARVRGPGPNTGELFF
TRBV11-2,TRBJ2-4,CASSPRDRGGLAKNIQYF
TRBV28,TRBJ2-3,CASSWGLAGLTDTQYF
TRBV29-1,TRBJ2-3,CSVGTRFTDTQYF
TRBV25-1,TRBJ1-4,CASSRQGFIEKLFF
TRBV28,TRBJ2-7,CASSFSPTYEQYF
TRBV28,TRBJ1-1,CASKGPGEAFF
TRBV28,TRBJ1-4,CASSLLRAEKLFF
TRBV9,TRBJ2-5,CASSPRLQGGLQETQYF
TRBV28,TRBJ1-4,CASAPGRALREKLFF
TRBV28,TRBJ2-5,CASRQGRAGGQETQYF
TRBV15,TRBJ2-3,CATSRDFGTSATDTQYF
TRBV6-5,TRBJ1-1,CASSEPNTEAFF
TRBV28,TRBJ1-4,CASSLPWDNERAEKLFF
TRBV7-2,TRBJ2-3,CASSLAGGTDTQYF
TRBV19,TRBJ1-4,CASSPQGADEKLFF
TRBV18,TRBJ1-5,CASSMGGGQPQHF
TRBV2,TRBJ1-2,CASRGTVNYGYTF
TRBV7-8,TRBJ2-3,CASSQGLATDTQYF
TRBV11-2,TRBJ2-1,CASSPLYNEQFF
TRBV6-5,TRBJ1-1,CASRPPKRGAEAFF
TRBV5-1,TRBJ2-5,CASSSTGTGQETQYF
TRBV28,TRBJ2-3,CAGGHGVTDTQYF
TRBV18,TRBJ2-1,CASSPPGFREQFF
TRBV7-9,TRBJ1-4,CASRLTGTTNEKLFF
TRBV6-5,TRBJ1-1,CASSYSGFSFF
TRBV28,TRBJ2-7,CASSLIAVSWGEQYF
TRBV5-1,TRBJ2-5,CASSLLSETQYF
TRBV5-6,TRBJ1-4,CASSFGQMNEKLFF
TRBV13,TRBJ2-4,CASSLPLDRAQYF
TRBV5-1,TRBJ2-2,CASSSGQPLTGELFF
TRBV29-1,TRBJ1-2,CSGNEGDYGYTF
TRBV20-1,TRBJ1-4,CTGQQNEKLFF
TRBV18,TRBJ1-4,CASSLEGLGEKLFF
TRBV4-2,TRBJ2-7,CASSRGSSGSVDYEQYF
TRBV6-1,TRBJ1-2,CASILTGGNYGYTF
TRBV5-4,TRBJ2-1,CASSTISGSSYNEQFF
TRBV7-9,TRBJ1-6,CASSTSPGAPLHF
TRBV19,TRBJ1-4,CATEGGALGEKLFF
TRBV5-1,-,CASSLERAGGMDEQYF
TRBV5-1,TRBJ2-4,CASTKEGQFKNIQYF
TRBV20-1,TRBJ2-7,CSVPDSYEQYF
TRBV28,TRBJ2-7,CASSSPGLPGEQYF
TRBV5-6,TRBJ2-3,CASRLQTDTQYF
TRBV4-1,TRBJ2-7,CASSQDRAREQYF
TRBV27,TRBJ2-2,CASSLIGTGGTGELFF
TRBV11-2,TRBJ2-7,CASRKNWMDRVYEQYF
TRBV7-9,-,CASSLPDTIYEQYF
TRBV30,TRBJ1-1,CAWSSRVESLEAFF
TRBV14,TRBJ2-6,CASSQGLFSFGALSGANVLTF
TRBV7-9,TRBJ2-3,CASSSHPDTQYF
TRBV7-2,TRBJ2-1,CASSRRPLGGNPPYNEQFF
TRBV9,TRBJ1-4,CASSPPLGREKLFF
TRBV29-1,TRBJ2-1,CSGISGRRSYNEQFF
TRBV27,TRBJ1-5,CASSLTVDQPQHF
TRBV28,TRBJ2-5,CASSPGQAKKTQYF